This is a list of T cell receptor beta chains from one sample in a study of regulatory T cells in long-lasting Graves disease. MiXCR, applied by TCRdb to the multiplex PCR reads, yields one record per CDR3 protein. Of over 500,000 distinct CDR3 sequences listed, 16% were seen once; the top ten hold more than 10%. The data were also submitted as part of a second study, on T cells in Graves' hyperthyroidism and ophthalmopathy.

Sequencing used peripheral blood mononuclear cells (PBMCs), obtained at new diagnosis, from a patient treated with antithyroid drugs. The receptor source for this set is a man aged 18-30 years with Graves disease. The CDR3 runs from the conserved cysteine through the conserved F or W. The order of the fields is V gene, D gene, J gene, clone size, CDR3 DNA, CDR3 protein. A D gene is named only where the DNA matches it firmly. Rows give clone size only sometimes, using once, few, many, or a class for an expanded clone.

v_call: TRBV7-9
d_call: NA
j_call: TRBJ2-1
clone_size: many
cdr3_nt: TGTGCCAGCAGCTTCTCGGCGGGAAGCTACAATGAGCAGTTCTTC
cdr3_aa: CASSFSAGSYNEQFF

v_call: TRBV3-1
d_call: NA
j_call: TRBJ2-7
clone_size: many
cdr3_nt: TGTGCCAGCAGCCAAGATGTTATCAGGGGGGCCTACGAGCAGTACTTC
cdr3_aa: CASSQDVIRGAYEQYF

v_call: TRBV20-1
d_call: TRBD1
j_call: TRBJ1-6
clone_size: NA
cdr3_nt: TGCAGTGCTAGAGATAAGGAACCGGGACAGGGGTTTCCCCTCCACTTT
cdr3_aa: CSARDKEPGQGFPLHF

v_call: TRBV20-1
d_call: NA
j_call: TRBJ2-1
clone_size: many
cdr3_nt: TGCAGTGCTGAAACTTGGACGGATGAGCAGTTCTTC
cdr3_aa: CSAETWTDEQFF

v_call: TRBV5-1
d_call: TRBD1
j_call: TRBJ2-3
clone_size: many
cdr3_nt: TGCGCCAGCAGTGGACAGGGAGTCTCAGATACGCAGTATTTT
cdr3_aa: CASSGQGVSDTQYF

v_call: TRBV20-1
d_call: TRBD1
j_call: TRBJ1-4
clone_size: NA
cdr3_nt: TGCAGTGCGATACCGGGACAGGCGAGTGAAAAACTGTTTTTT
cdr3_aa: CSAIPGQASEKLFF

v_call: TRBV7-9
d_call: NA
j_call: TRBJ2-5
clone_size: few
cdr3_nt: TGTGCCAGCAGCCCAACCCCGACAGTACAAGAGACCCAGTACTTC
cdr3_aa: CASSPTPTVQETQYF

v_call: TRBV6-8
d_call: NA
j_call: TRBJ2-1
clone_size: NA
cdr3_nt: TGTGCCAGCAGTTACTCGGGAGGGGGGTACAATGAGCAGTTCTTC
cdr3_aa: CASSYSGGGYNEQFF

v_call: TRBV30
d_call: TRBD1
j_call: TRBJ1-1
clone_size: many
cdr3_nt: TGTGCCTGGGAAACAGGGGTGGGCGCTGAAGCTTTCTTT
cdr3_aa: CAWETGVGAEAFF

v_call: TRBV27
d_call: NA
j_call: TRBJ1-1
clone_size: many
cdr3_nt: TGTGCCAGCAGTTTGAATCCGAGACTGGGCACTGAAGCTTTCTTT
cdr3_aa: CASSLNPRLGTEAFF

v_call: TRBV29-1
d_call: NA
j_call: TRBJ1-1
clone_size: NA
cdr3_nt: TGCAGCGTTGAGGGGGACACTGAAGCTTTCTTT
cdr3_aa: CSVEGDTEAFF

v_call: TRBV11-1
d_call: TRBD2
j_call: TRBJ2-1
clone_size: many
cdr3_nt: TGTGCCAGCAGCTGGACTAGCGGGAGATCCTACAATGAGCAGTTCTTC
cdr3_aa: CASSWTSGRSYNEQFF

v_call: TRBV4-2
d_call: NA
j_call: TRBJ2-5
clone_size: many
cdr3_nt: TGTGCCAGCTCCGGGGAGACCCAGTACTTC
cdr3_aa: CASSGETQYF

v_call: TRBV29-1
d_call: NA
j_call: TRBJ2-7
clone_size: many
cdr3_nt: TGCAGCGTTGAAGATATAAACAGCTACGAGCAGTACTTC
cdr3_aa: CSVEDINSYEQYF

v_call: TRBV11-2
d_call: NA
j_call: TRBJ2-7
clone_size: few
cdr3_nt: TGTGCCAGCAGCTTAGAAGCGCCTGGATACGAGCAGTGCTTC
cdr3_aa: CASSLEAPGYEQCF

v_call: TRBV6-2/TRBV6-3
d_call: TRBD1
j_call: TRBJ2-7
clone_size: NA
cdr3_nt: TGTGCCAGCAGTGAGTTTTGGCAGGGGGAACGGGATACCTACGAGCAGTACTTC
cdr3_aa: CASSEFWQGERDTYEQYF

v_call: TRBV19
d_call: NA
j_call: TRBJ1-2
clone_size: NA
cdr3_nt: TGTGCCAGTAGTATCTTCAGCTCCGGCGCCGATGGCTACACCTTC
cdr3_aa: CASSIFSSGADGYTF

v_call: TRBV5-1
d_call: TRBD1
j_call: TRBJ1-4
clone_size: few
cdr3_nt: TGCGCCAGCAGCCCGAGGGGACAGTATAATGAAAAACTGTTTTTT
cdr3_aa: CASSPRGQYNEKLFF

v_call: TRBV20-1
d_call: NA
j_call: TRBJ1-1
clone_size: many
cdr3_nt: TGCAGTGCTAGCGGCTACGCGGGGAACACTGAAGCTTTCTTT
cdr3_aa: CSASGYAGNTEAFF

v_call: TRBV2
d_call: NA
j_call: TRBJ1-2
clone_size: many
cdr3_nt: TGTGCCAGCAGTGAAAAACTGTACAGGGCTCACTATGGCTACACCTTC
cdr3_aa: CASSEKLYRAHYGYTF

v_call: TRBV18
d_call: NA
j_call: TRBJ2-4
clone_size: many
cdr3_nt: TGTGCCAGCTCACCAGCGGGCCACGCCAAAAACATTCAGTACTTC
cdr3_aa: CASSPAGHAKNIQYF

v_call: TRBV4-1
d_call: NA
j_call: TRBJ1-2
clone_size: NA
cdr3_nt: TGCGCCCGCAGCCAAGATAGGTTGACTGCTAACTATGGCTACACCTTC
cdr3_aa: CARSQDRLTANYGYTF

v_call: TRBV10-3
d_call: NA
j_call: TRBJ1-1
clone_size: many
cdr3_nt: TGTGCCATCAGTGATCAGGGGTTGAACACTGAAGCTTTCTTT
cdr3_aa: CAISDQGLNTEAFF

v_call: TRBV7-3
d_call: NA
j_call: TRBJ2-3
clone_size: many
cdr3_nt: TGTGCCAGCAGCTTAAACAGGGTGGCAGATACGCAGTATTTT
cdr3_aa: CASSLNRVADTQYF

v_call: TRBV19
d_call: NA
j_call: TRBJ2-1
clone_size: NA
cdr3_nt: TGTGCCAGTGGCCTGGGAACCGACTCCGGTGAGCAGTTCTTC
cdr3_aa: CASGLGTDSGEQFF

v_call: TRBV12-3/TRBV12-4
d_call: NA
j_call: TRBJ2-5
clone_size: many
cdr3_nt: TGTGCCAGCAGTTCCTCAATACAGGGTCAAGAGACCCAGTACTTC
cdr3_aa: CASSSSIQGQETQYF

v_call: TRBV28
d_call: NA
j_call: TRBJ2-7
clone_size: many
cdr3_nt: TGTGCCAGCAAAACAGACTCCTACGAGCAGTACTTC
cdr3_aa: CASKTDSYEQYF

v_call: TRBV28
d_call: TRBD2
j_call: TRBJ2-3
clone_size: many
cdr3_nt: TGTGCCAGCAGTCCCGGTTATGGAGCGGGGTACACAGATACGCAGTATTTT
cdr3_aa: CASSPGYGAGYTDTQYF

v_call: TRBV12-3/TRBV12-4
d_call: NA
j_call: TRBJ2-3
clone_size: many
cdr3_nt: TGTGCCAGCAGCCTCGCCGGAGATACGCAGTATTTT
cdr3_aa: CASSLAGDTQYF

v_call: TRBV11-3
d_call: TRBD1
j_call: TRBJ1-1
clone_size: few
cdr3_nt: TGTGCCAGCAGCGGAAGGGACAGTCAAGCTTTCTTT
cdr3_aa: CASSGRDSQAFF

v_call: TRBV30
d_call: NA
j_call: TRBJ1-2
clone_size: few
cdr3_nt: TGTGCCTGGAGTAACGGGGGGCCCGGAGGCTACACCTTC
cdr3_aa: CAWSNGGPGGYTF

v_call: TRBV18
d_call: TRBD1
j_call: TRBJ2-1
clone_size: NA
cdr3_nt: TGTGCCAGCTCACCACGGGACAGCAACAATGGGCAGTTCTTC
cdr3_aa: CASSPRDSNNGQFF

v_call: TRBV12-3/TRBV12-4
d_call: NA
j_call: TRBJ2-5
clone_size: many
cdr3_nt: TGTGCCAGCAGTTTAGGTTTAGAGAAGACCCAGTACTTC
cdr3_aa: CASSLGLEKTQYF

v_call: TRBV7-8
d_call: TRBD2
j_call: TRBJ2-3
clone_size: many
cdr3_nt: TGTGCCAGCAGCTTCCCCGGGGCGGGAGATAGGGATACGCAGTATTTT
cdr3_aa: CASSFPGAGDRDTQYF

v_call: TRBV19
d_call: NA
j_call: TRBJ2-7
clone_size: NA
cdr3_nt: TGTGCCAGTAGTATGCGCGGGATCCACTACGAGCAGTACTTC
cdr3_aa: CASSMRGIHYEQYF

v_call: TRBV29-1
d_call: NA
j_call: TRBJ1-1
clone_size: many
cdr3_nt: TGCAGCGTCGATGTTCTGAACACTGAAGCTTTCTTT
cdr3_aa: CSVDVLNTEAFF

v_call: TRBV2
d_call: NA
j_call: TRBJ1-1
clone_size: NA
cdr3_nt: TGTGCCAGCAGTGAGACGGTCATGAACACTGAAGCTTTCTTT
cdr3_aa: CASSETVMNTEAFF

v_call: TRBV12-3/TRBV12-4
d_call: TRBD1
j_call: TRBJ1-5
clone_size: many
cdr3_nt: TGTGCCAGCAGACCCGGGGGACAGGGCAATCAGCCCCAGCATTTT
cdr3_aa: CASRPGGQGNQPQHF

v_call: TRBV2
d_call: TRBD1
j_call: TRBJ1-1
clone_size: many
cdr3_nt: TGTGCCGGAAGAAGAAGTACAGGGGTTAACACTGAAGCTTTCTTT
cdr3_aa: CAGRRSTGVNTEAFF

v_call: TRBV2
d_call: NA
j_call: TRBJ1-5
clone_size: many
cdr3_nt: TGTGCCAGCCGAGCTGACAGGAGTAATCAGCCCCAGCATTTT
cdr3_aa: CASRADRSNQPQHF

v_call: TRBV3-1
d_call: TRBD2
j_call: TRBJ2-2
clone_size: NA
cdr3_nt: TGTGCCAGCAGCCGGACTAGCGGGTCGACCACCGGGGAGCTGTTTTTT
cdr3_aa: CASSRTSGSTTGELFF

v_call: TRBV5-1
d_call: TRBD1
j_call: TRBJ2-1
clone_size: NA
cdr3_nt: TGCGCCAGCAGCTTGTACTTGCAGGGGGTAAGTGAGCAGTTCTTC
cdr3_aa: CASSLYLQGVSEQFF

v_call: TRBV30
d_call: NA
j_call: TRBJ1-3
clone_size: many
cdr3_nt: TGTGCCTGCTCCGAAGGGTGGCAGACTGGAAACACCATATATTTT
cdr3_aa: CACSEGWQTGNTIYF

v_call: TRBV6-2/TRBV6-3
d_call: NA
j_call: TRBJ2-3
clone_size: many
cdr3_nt: TGTGCCAGCAGTTACCACAGGCAAAGCACAGATACGCAGTATTTT
cdr3_aa: CASSYHRQSTDTQYF

v_call: TRBV3-1
d_call: NA
j_call: TRBJ1-5
clone_size: many
cdr3_nt: TGTGCCAGCAGCCAAGCTGGGCCTGGGCAGCCCCAGCATTTT
cdr3_aa: CASSQAGPGQPQHF

v_call: TRBV28
d_call: NA
j_call: TRBJ1-1
clone_size: many
cdr3_nt: TGTGCCAGCACTTTGGCGGCCGTTGGCAGGGAAGCTTTCTTT
cdr3_aa: CASTLAAVGREAFF

v_call: TRBV6-5
d_call: TRBD1
j_call: TRBJ1-4
clone_size: many
cdr3_nt: TGTGCCAGCAGTTACGACGGGACAGGGGGAAATGAAAAACTGTTTTTT
cdr3_aa: CASSYDGTGGNEKLFF

v_call: TRBV7-2
d_call: NA
j_call: TRBJ1-2
clone_size: few
cdr3_nt: TGTGCCAGCAGCTTAGGGGGGACTCCCCAAGGGTTATATGGCTACACCTTC
cdr3_aa: CASSLGGTPQGLYGYTF

v_call: TRBV5-5
d_call: TRBD2
j_call: TRBJ2-3
clone_size: NA
cdr3_nt: TGTGCCAGCAGCGGCGACCTCGGGGGAGCGGGAGGCGGGACAGATACGCAGTATTTT
cdr3_aa: CASSGDLGGAGGGTDTQYF

v_call: TRBV5-1
d_call: NA
j_call: TRBJ2-7
clone_size: many
cdr3_nt: TGCGCCAGCAGCCCGGACGGGACTCCGTACGAGCAGTACTTC
cdr3_aa: CASSPDGTPYEQYF

v_call: TRBV12-3/TRBV12-4
d_call: NA
j_call: TRBJ2-1
clone_size: once
cdr3_nt: TGTGCCAGCAGTGCGCACCTCGCATACGAGCAGTTCTTC
cdr3_aa: CASSAHLAYEQFF

v_call: TRBV5-6
d_call: TRBD1
j_call: TRBJ2-7
clone_size: few
cdr3_nt: TGTGCCAGCAGCTCTACCGGGACAGGTGGCGAGCAGTACTTC
cdr3_aa: CASSSTGTGGEQYF

v_call: TRBV28
d_call: NA
j_call: TRBJ1-2
clone_size: many
cdr3_nt: TGTGCCAGCAGTTTAGCAGCTTATGGCTACACCTTC
cdr3_aa: CASSLAAYGYTF

v_call: TRBV20-1
d_call: TRBD2
j_call: TRBJ2-5
clone_size: NA
cdr3_nt: TGCAGTGCTAGACGGCGGGGACTAGCGGGAGAGACCCAGTACTTC
cdr3_aa: CSARRRGLAGETQYF

v_call: TRBV20-1
d_call: NA
j_call: TRBJ1-5
clone_size: NA
cdr3_nt: TGCAGTGCTACAGACAATCCCAATCAGCCCCAGCATTTT
cdr3_aa: CSATDNPNQPQHF

v_call: TRBV30
d_call: TRBD1
j_call: TRBJ2-7
clone_size: many
cdr3_nt: TGTGCCTGGAGTGTAGGCCCGACAGGGGCGGGGAACGAGCAGTACTTC
cdr3_aa: CAWSVGPTGAGNEQYF

v_call: TRBV7-9
d_call: NA
j_call: TRBJ1-2
clone_size: NA
cdr3_nt: TGTGCCAGCAGCTTAGCAAGGACACAGGATGGCTACACCTTC
cdr3_aa: CASSLARTQDGYTF

v_call: TRBV28
d_call: NA
j_call: TRBJ1-1
clone_size: many
cdr3_nt: TGTGCCAGCAGTTTCAGAGTCGGAGAAGCTTTCTTT
cdr3_aa: CASSFRVGEAFF

v_call: TRBV7-3
d_call: TRBD1
j_call: TRBJ2-7
clone_size: few
cdr3_nt: TGTGCCAGCAGCTTGGGGGACAGGGGCCACGAGCAGTACTTC
cdr3_aa: CASSLGDRGHEQYF